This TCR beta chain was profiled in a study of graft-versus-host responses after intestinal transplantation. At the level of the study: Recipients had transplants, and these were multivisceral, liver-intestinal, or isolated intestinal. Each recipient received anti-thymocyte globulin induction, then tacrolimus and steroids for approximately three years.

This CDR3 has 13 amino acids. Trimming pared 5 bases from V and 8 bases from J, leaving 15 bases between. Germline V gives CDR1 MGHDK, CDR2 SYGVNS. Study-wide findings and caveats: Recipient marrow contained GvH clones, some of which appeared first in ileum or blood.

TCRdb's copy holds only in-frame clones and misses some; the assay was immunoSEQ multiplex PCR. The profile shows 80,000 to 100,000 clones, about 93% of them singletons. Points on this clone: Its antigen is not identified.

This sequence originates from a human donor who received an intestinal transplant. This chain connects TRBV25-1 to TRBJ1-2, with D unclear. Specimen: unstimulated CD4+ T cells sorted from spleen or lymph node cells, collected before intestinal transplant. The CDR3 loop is CASSRSRERGYTF. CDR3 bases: TGTGCCAGCAGTCGCTCGAGGGAGAGAGGCTACACCTTC.